This TCR beta chain was sequenced in a study of radiotherapy plus CTLA-4 blockade in lung cancer. Study background: Patients showed objective responses in over 15% of cases, and disease control was achieved by under 40%.

Treatment of patients with chemo-refractory metastatic non-small-cell lung cancer consisted of focal radiation plus CTLA-4 blockade with ipilimumab. On this clone: Its antigen is still unknown.

Only in-frame clones appear in the TCRdb table, and some are missing; sequencing was by immunoSEQ multiplex PCR. In the table there are roughly 69,000 clones, 76% of which are singletons. The germline gives CDR1 SGHRS, CDR2 YFSETQ. The CDR3 loop spans 16 amino acids. J gave up 0 bases and V 4 bases, and 6 bases lay outside the gene matches. Study-level findings and limits: Expansion in blood of tumor-derived TCR clones was seen after radiotherapy plus ipilimumab. Early blood T cell clone changes and increased post-radiation serum interferon-beta were reportedly the strongest response predictors.

Sequences were derived from peripheral blood, sampled from a patient treated with radiotherapy plus ipilimumab. The chain employs TRBV5-1 and TRBJ2-7; TRBD2 matches 11 bases. The receptor comes from a human donor with non-small cell lung cancer whose response to radiotherapy plus ipilimumab could not be evaluated. Some clones in this sample may be carry-over from other donors' samples. The CDR3 region has the DNA TGCGCCAGCAGCCCTATGACTAGCGGGGTCTCCTACGAGCAGTACTTC. Its protein is CASSPMTSGVSYEQYF. The full variable domain, in which reference TRBV5-1 and TRBJ2-7 provide the parts outside the CDR3, is KAGVTQTPRYLIKTRGQQVTLSCSPISGHRSVSWYQQTPGQGLQFLFEYFSETQRNKGNFPGRFSGRQFSNSRSEMNVSTLELGDSALYLCASSPMTSGVSYEQYFGPGTRLTVT.